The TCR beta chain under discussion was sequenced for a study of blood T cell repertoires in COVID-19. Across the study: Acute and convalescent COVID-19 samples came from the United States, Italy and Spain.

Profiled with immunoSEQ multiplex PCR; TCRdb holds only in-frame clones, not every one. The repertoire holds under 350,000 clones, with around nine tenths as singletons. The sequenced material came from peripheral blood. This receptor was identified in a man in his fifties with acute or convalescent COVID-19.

This CDR3 is CASSFGGPYGYTF. The CDR3 DNA reads as TGTGCCAGCAGTTTCGGCGGTCCCTATGGCTACACCTTC. The V call is TRBV28, the J call TRBJ1-2; D not resolved. Germline V gene sequence: CDR1 MDHEN, CDR2 SYDVKM. The CDR3 totals 13 residues. V was pared by 3 bases and J by 4 bases, with 9 bases between.